This section outlines one T cell receptor beta chain sequence together with its context. Generated by immunoSEQ multiplex PCR, the TCRdb table keeps only in-frame clones and is missing some. The repertoire holds under 250,000 clones, more than 65% seen once, with over 2.5% in the top ten. The entry originates in a study of blood T cell repertoires in COVID-19. Study information: From the United States, Italy and Spain came samples of acute and convalescent COVID-19. T cells, B-cell-depleted T cells, or PBMCs supplied cDNA or gDNA.

CDR3 length: 15 residues. V was trimmed by 0 bases and J by 4 bases, leaving 12 bases between them. From germline, CDR1 is SGHTA and CDR2 FQGNSA. The receptor's source is a woman younger than 45 who had recovered from COVID-19. The material sequenced was peripheral blood. This rearrangement joins TRBV7-2 to TRBJ2-5; TRBD1 is a possible D gene (6 bases). CDR3 sequence (DNA): TGTGCCAGCAGCTTAGCAGGGGGTCGGGCAGAGACCCAGTACTTC. It translates to CASSLAGGRAETQYF.